Below are 26 T cell receptor beta chains sequenced from a single sample in a study of blood T cell repertoires in COVID-19. TCRdb's table, derived via immunoSEQ multiplex PCR, lists solely in-frame clones and lacks some. Seen here are fewer than 250,000 clones, 83% observed once, and the top ten hold under 3%. Sequencing was performed on peripheral blood. The receptors stem from a woman aged 40 to 50 with active or convalescent COVID-19.

V is TRBV5-4 and J is TRBJ2-2, with 9 nucleotides matching TRBD2. The CDR3 is made up of 16 amino acids. Unmatched junction bases numbered 2, after V lost 1 base and J lost 1 base. The germline CDR1 and CDR2 sequences are SGHNT and YYREEE (reference sequence). The CDR3 DNA sequence: TGTGCCAGCAGCTTGCTAGCGGGGAGGAACACCGGGGAGCTGTTTTTT. This translates into CASSLLAGRNTGELFF.

The genes are TRBV6-5 and TRBJ2-3; possible D gene TRBD2, 6 bases. Per germline, CDR1 MNHEY and CDR2 SVGAGI. This CDR3 is 11 amino acids long. V was cut by 8 bases and J by 3 bases, with 6 bases left in between. This CDR3 is CASGGTDTQYF. DNA of the CDR3: TGTGCCAGCGGGGGGACAGATACGCAGTATTTT.

The V gene is TRBV19, the J gene TRBJ1-1; possibly TRBD1 for D (5 bases). Germline V gene sequence: CDR1 LNHDA, CDR2 SQIVND (reference sequence). The ends were cut back, 3 bases at V and 6 bases at J, with 14 bases in the middle. CDR3 length: 14 amino acids. CDR3 in DNA: TGTGCCAGTAGTATCAAAGGGGATGTAGCTGAAGCTTTCTTT. Protein product: CASSIKGDVAEAFF.

The chain uses TRBV11-2 and TRBJ1-2, with 10 positions matching TRBD1. CDR1 and CDR2 from the germline V gene are SGHAT and FQNNGV. The CDR3 runs 14 residues. V shed 5 bases and J 7 bases; nucleotides not matched to a gene: 7. CDR3 nucleotide sequence: TGTGCCAGCAGCAAAGGGACAGGGGTGGGTGGCTACACCTTC. This translates into CASSKGTGVGGYTF.

The chain recombines TRBV4-3 with TRBJ1-4; TRBD1 agrees at 9 bases. The CDR3 covers 15 residues. Unmatched junction bases numbered 6, after V lost 3 bases and J lost 7 bases. CDR1 and CDR2 from the germline V gene are LGHNA and YSLEER. CDR3: CASSQGTGRREKLFF. In DNA, the CDR3 is TGCGCCAGCAGCCAGGGGACAGGGCGTCGTGAAAAACTGTTTTTT.

The rearrangement uses TRBV5-4 and TRBJ1-1; perhaps TRBD1 as D (6 bases). This CDR3 region has 14 residues. V lost 0 bases, J lost 4 bases, and 10 bases lay in between. Germline CDR1 reads SGHNT; CDR2 reads YYREEE (reference sequence). The CDR3 bases are TGTGCCAGCAGCTTGGAGAGAGGGGGCACTGAAGCTTTCTTT. The encoded protein is CASSLERGGTEAFF.

Only a few counts were recorded for this clone. This chain joins TRBV11-3 and TRBJ1-2; a weak D match, TRBD1 (6 bases). Germline CDR1 reads SGHNT; CDR2 reads YENEEA. The CDR3 is made up of 15 amino acids. V dropped 5 bases and J dropped 7 bases, with 20 bases sitting between them. The CDR3 region is CASSVGGREGGGYTF. For the CDR3, the DNA is TGTGCCAGCAGCGTAGGGGGTCGAGAGGGCGGTGGCTACACCTTC. The whole variable domain, remainder taken from reference TRBV11-3 and TRBJ1-2, is EAGVVQSPRYKIIEKKQPVAFWCNPISGHNTLYWYLQNLGQGPELLIRYENEEAVDDSQLPKDRFSAERLKGVDSTLKIQPAELGDSAVYLCASSVGGREGGGYTFGSGTRLTVV.

The gene calls are TRBV18 and TRBJ1-1; D gene uncertain. CDR3 length: 15 residues. The V and J ends lost 0 bases and 2 bases respectively, with 10 bases between them. CDR1 KGHSH and CDR2 LQKENI come from the germline V gene. CDR3 bases: TGTGCCAGCTCACCACCGACGGCGGGCAACACTGAAGCTTTCTTT. It yields the protein CASSPPTAGNTEAFF.

This clone was observed once. V and J are TRBV18 and TRBJ2-3; maybe TRBD2 (8 bases). The germline gives CDR1 KGHSH, CDR2 LQKENI. CDR3 size: 13 residues. V lost 11 bases to trimming and J lost 5 bases, with 17 bases between them. CDR3 amino acids: CASGRGLEDTQYF. The CDR3 DNA follows: TGTGCCTCCGGGAGGGGGCTTGAAGATACGCAGTATTTT. Full variable domain (rest looked up from reference TRBV18 and TRBJ2-3): NAGVMQNPRHLVRRRGQEARLRCSPMKGHSHVYWYRQLPEEGLKFMVYLQKENIIDESGMPKERFSAEFPKEGPSILRIQQVVRGDSAAYFCASGRGLEDTQYFGPGTRLTVL.

CDR3 protein: CASSVGLAGAPDTQYF. The CDR3 nucleotides read TGTGCCAGCAGCGTAGGACTAGCGGGAGCCCCAGATACGCAGTATTTT. The gene calls are TRBV9 and TRBJ2-3, with 12 bases aligning to TRBD2. CDR3 size: 16 residues. V gave up 0 bases and J gave up 4 bases; unmatched junction bases: 3. The germline CDR1 and CDR2 sequences are SGDLS and YYNGEE.

The rearrangement joins TRBV30 to TRBJ1-1; TRBD1 is a possible D gene (5 bases). Germline values: CDR1 GTSNPN, CDR2 SVGIG (reference sequence). The CDR3 has 14 amino acids. The V and J ends lost 3 bases and 0 bases respectively, with 11 bases between them. The CDR3 sequence is CAWRSRALNTEAFF. In nucleotides, the CDR3 is TGTGCCTGGAGAAGCAGGGCTTTGAACACTGAAGCTTTCTTT.

The chain uses TRBV24-1 and TRBJ1-4, with D perhaps TRBD1 (5 bases). The CDR3 has 13 amino acids. Germline V gives CDR1 KGHDR, CDR2 SFDVKD. Trimming pared 1 base from V and 10 bases from J, leaving 9 bases between. The CDR3 loop reads CATSDLNQGKLFF. CDR3 bases: TGTGCCACCAGTGATTTAAACCAGGGAAAACTGTTTTTT.

This chain connects TRBV25-1 to TRBJ1-5; D possibly corresponds to TRBD1 (6 bases). V was trimmed by 6 bases and J by 3 bases, leaving 18 bases between them. The CDR3 loop spans 16 amino acids. Looked up from germline, CDR1 is MGHDK and CDR2 is SYGVNS. CDR3 amino acids: CASRGSGADPNQPQHF. CDR3 bases: TGTGCCAGCAGAGGATCAGGGGCAGACCCCAATCAGCCCCAGCATTTT.

This clone has only a few counts. The chain uses TRBV30 and TRBJ2-7, with 9 nucleotides matching TRBD2. Germline values: CDR1 GTSNPN, CDR2 SVGIG (reference sequence). The CDR3 totals 15 residues. V trimming: 4 bases; J trimming: 6 bases; junction bases outside the gene matches: 13. The CDR3: CAWNNRREGHVEQYF. The CDR3 DNA is TGTGCCTGGAATAATCGGCGGGAGGGCCATGTCGAGCAGTACTTC.

The V and J genes are TRBV7-3 and TRBJ2-7, with 7 bases identical to TRBD2. The J segment lost 0 bases and the V segment lost 5 bases, leaving 4 bases of the junction unmatched. Germline values: CDR1 SGHTA, CDR2 FQGTGA. There are 14 residues in the CDR3. For the CDR3, the DNA is TGTGCCAGCAGCCCAGCGGGGCTCTCCTACGAGCAGTACTTC. It specifies CASSPAGLSYEQYF. Filled out from reference TRBV7-3 and TRBJ2-7, the complete variable domain reads GAGVSQTPSNKVTEKGKYVELRCDPISGHTALYWYRQSLGQGPEFLIYFQGTGAADDSGLPNDRFFAVRPEGSVSTLKIQRTERGDSAVYLCASSPAGLSYEQYFGPGTRLTVT.

This chain links TRBV18 with TRBJ2-6, with D hard to call. The CDR3 runs 18 residues. Germline lookup yields CDR1 KGHSH and CDR2 LQKENI. V was trimmed by 2 bases and J by 0 bases, leaving 14 bases between them. CDR3 sequence: CASSPGAPSFSGANVLTF. Written as DNA, the CDR3 is TGTGCCAGCTCACCAGGAGCTCCCTCCTTCTCTGGGGCCAACGTCCTGACTTTC. Variable domain in full (rest from reference TRBV18 and TRBJ2-6): NAGVMQNPRHLVRRRGQEARLRCSPMKGHSHVYWYRQLPEEGLKFMVYLQKENIIDESGMPKERFSAEFPKEGPSILRIQQVVRGDSAAYFCASSPGAPSFSGANVLTFGAGSRLTVL.

J is TRBJ1-5 and V is TRBV28; TRBD1 agrees at 11 bases. This CDR3 is 19 amino acids long. V was clipped by 3 bases and J by 1 base; unmatched bases: 11. Per the germline V gene, CDR1 is MDHEN and CDR2 is SYDVKM. CDR3 DNA sequence: TGTGCCAGCAGTTTCCACGCCGGGACAGGGGGGGGGAGCAATCAGCCCCAGCATTTT. Its protein product is CASSFHAGTGGGSNQPQHF.

This chain uses TRBV10-3 with TRBJ1-5; D uncertain. Germline assignment: CDR1 ENHRY and CDR2 SYGVKD. V was shortened by 4 bases and J by 0 bases, with 10 bases between the two germline ends. This CDR3 has 15 amino acids. The DNA for the CDR3 is TGTGCCATCAGTGGAGGGTATTATAGCAATCAGCCCCAGCATTTT. It yields the protein CAISGGYYSNQPQHF.

This clone has a single count. V usage is TRBV5-1 and J usage is TRBJ2-1; a weak D match, TRBD2 (5 bases). This CDR3 comprises 15 residues. V lost 0 bases, J lost 3 bases, and 10 bases lay in between. CDR1 SGHRS and CDR2 YFSETQ come from the germline V gene. The CDR3 spells CASSLDGNGYNEQFF. DNA for the CDR3: TGCGCCAGCAGCTTGGACGGGAATGGCTACAATGAGCAGTTCTTC.

The V gene is TRBV6-2 or TRBV6-3, the J gene TRBJ1-5; 7 nucleotides match TRBD1. Trimming cost V 6 bases and J 10 bases; bases outside gene matches: 12. The CDR3 covers 14 residues. The germline gives CDR1 MNHEY, CDR2 SVGEGT. The DNA for the CDR3 is TGTGCCAGCAGGTACCAGGGGGAGTTGGGCCCCCAGCATTTT. It translates to CASRYQGELGPQHF.

The chain employs TRBV5-1 and TRBJ1-1; 8 bases are shared with TRBD1. V was clipped by 1 base and J by 2 bases; unmatched bases: 7. Per the germline V gene, CDR1 is SGHRS and CDR2 is YFSETQ. There are 16 residues in the CDR3. Here the CDR3 reads CASSLTGGQANTEAFF. The DNA of the CDR3 is TGCGCCAGCAGCTTGACCGGGGGACAGGCTAACACTGAAGCTTTCTTT.

V is TRBV5-1 and J is TRBJ1-1; unclear D gene. Per germline, CDR1 SGHRS and CDR2 YFSETQ. The CDR3 consists of 14 residues. V was shortened by 7 bases and J by 1 base, with 14 bases between the two germline ends. DNA for the CDR3: TGCGCCAGCTTCGAACCAGCGGGGAACACTGAAGCTTTCTTT. Translation gives CASFEPAGNTEAFF.

This clone showed up just once. J is TRBJ1-3 and V is TRBV11-3; D possibly corresponds to TRBD1 (6 bases). V was trimmed by 2 bases and J by 3 bases, leaving 17 bases between them. Germline-derived CDR1 and CDR2 are SGHNT and YENEEA. There are 17 residues in the CDR3. DNA of the CDR3: TGTGCCAGCAGCTTATCTGGCAGGGGCGCAGATGGAAACACCATATATTTT. Translating it yields CASSLSGRGADGNTIYF. Complete variable domain (other parts from reference TRBV11-3 and TRBJ1-3): EAGVVQSPRYKIIEKKQPVAFWCNPISGHNTLYWYLQNLGQGPELLIRYENEEAVDDSQLPKDRFSAERLKGVDSTLKIQPAELGDSAVYLCASSLSGRGADGNTIYFGEGSWLTVV.

This chain connects TRBV9 to TRBJ2-1; 12 bases agree with TRBD2. The CDR3 contains 18 residues. V gave up 0 bases and J gave up 3 bases; unmatched junction bases: 7. Germline V gene lookup returns CDR1 SGDLS and CDR2 YYNGEE. CDR3 nucleotides: TGTGCCAGCAGCGTAGCTCCTAGCGGGAGGGAAAGCTACAATGAGCAGTTCTTC. This encodes CASSVAPSGRESYNEQFF.

This chain uses TRBV5-4 with TRBJ1-4, with 9 bases fitting TRBD1. The germline V gene encodes CDR1 SGHNT and CDR2 YYREEE (reference sequence). The CDR3 runs to 16 residues. V lost 4 bases and J lost 8; bases outside the gene matches: 12. Here the CDR3 DNA reads TGTGCCAGCAGCGCGGGAACAGGGGGCCGTGGCGAAAAACTGTTTTTT. It yields the protein CASSAGTGGRGEKLFF.

This clone was found many times. The CDR3 DNA is TGTGCCAGCAGCACCGGACTAGCGGGGGTCAATGAGCAGTTCTTC. Translated: CASSTGLAGVNEQFF. The genes are TRBV5-5 and TRBJ2-1; 13 bases are shared with TRBD2. CDR1 and CDR2 (germline): SGHKS, YYEKEE (reference sequence). V shed 4 bases and J 6 bases; nucleotides not matched to a gene: 4. The CDR3 sequence is 15 residues long.